This TCR beta chain stems from a study of cytomegalovirus exposure and HLA in healthy donors. Findings of the study overall: The authors listed 150 to 200 TCR beta chains as cytomegalovirus-associated.

As concerns this clone: The antigen is not known.

Here immunoSEQ multiplex PCR was the method, and the copy in TCRdb shows in-frame clones only, minus some. The sample contains more than 250,000 clones, 87% of which appear only once. V dropped 5 bases and J dropped 2 bases, with 16 bases sitting between them. The CDR3 has 15 amino acids. Germline lookup yields CDR1 LNHNV and CDR2 YYDKDF (reference sequence). The rearrangement joins TRBV15 to TRBJ2-7; a possible D gene is TRBD1 (5 bases). This receptor was identified in a woman in her 30s in good health and CMV-seropositive. Sequencing was done on a sample of PBMCs. The CDR3 sequence: CATSGTGPHTYEQYF. The CDR3 DNA is TGTGCCACCAGCGGCACAGGTCCCCATACCTACGAGCAGTACTTC.